This T cell receptor beta chain appears in the sequencing data of a study of cytomegalovirus exposure and HLA in healthy donors. The V and J ends lost 5 bases and 11 bases, in that order; junction bases with no gene match: 4. The CDR3 extends over 12 amino acids. CDR1 is SEHNR and CDR2 is FQNEAQ in the germline V gene (reference sequence). Both 60 Vbeta primers and 13 Jbeta primers went into the PCR. The assay was immunoSEQ multiplex PCR, and TCRdb's table has in-frame clones only and misses some. Here the sample spans fewer than 140,000 clones, around 75% being singletons. This clone was counted a few times.

The sequencing input was PBMCs. This chain joins TRBV7-9 and TRBJ2-7, with 12 bases identical to TRBD2. The receptor comes from a male donor in good health and CMV-seropositive. The chain's CDR3 is CASSPGLAGKYF. The CDR3, as DNA: TGTGCCAGCAGCCCAGGACTAGCGGGGAAGTACTTC.